Given below is one T cell receptor (beta chain) in context. Antigen unknown. These data are taken from a study of T cell repertoires in cytomegalovirus infection. Study as a whole: Used in the study were CMV epitopes, some recently identified and HLA-C-restricted, others well-studied and HLA-B-restricted. Both a matching HLA type and CMV infection were indicated by public TCR beta signatures. Notes on the study in general: Ex vivo, HLA-C-restricted CMV-specific TCR beta clonotypes prevailed over the rest of the response. Totalled public TCR beta family frequency picked out people who carried CMV plus the relevant HLA.

V lost 4 bases and J lost 2, with 10 bases in between. CDR3 length: 14 residues. Germline CDR1 reads MNHNS; CDR2 reads SASEGT. MiXCR, run by TCRdb on the reads, gives a single entry per CDR3 protein. The sample yields 640,000 or so distinct CDR3 sequences, 30% to 35% seen once. The V and J genes are TRBV6-1 and TRBJ2-3; unclear D gene. Source: cultured PBMCs, taken from culture after CMV antigen stimulation. This receptor was taken from a human donor in good health (CMV status not recorded). Some clones in this sample may be carry-over from other donors' samples. The chain's CDR3 is CASSADGYTDTQYF. DNA for the CDR3: TGTGCCAGCAGTGCTGACGGATACACAGATACGCAGTATTTT.